This is a list of T cell receptor beta chains from one sample in a study of human T cells and chemical hapten exposure. TCRdb fed the RACE reads into MiXCR, producing one record per CDR3 protein. The profile shows just over 350,000 distinct CDR3 sequences, over 6% of them singletons. Material: whole blood, obtained in connection with sensitization to the hapten diphenylcyclopropenone (DPC). The receptors shown here come from a woman aged 18-35 years with alopecia areata. Some clones in this sample may be carry-over from other donors' samples. The conserved cysteine and the conserved F or W are not part of the CDR3 here.

>TRBV4-3|TRBJ2-6
ASSKSGANVLT
>TRBV9|TRBJ1-1
ASSVEDWGDEEAF
>TRBV28|TRBJ2-5
ASCHPPAEETQY
>TRBV12-5|TRBJ2-1
ASGLVTGGNYNEQF
>TRBV6-1|TRBJ1-4
ASSELRTNEKLF
>TRBV20-1|TRBJ2-1
SARVGTGSLNVRGEQF
>TRBV10-3|TRBJ2-3
ATLGQGRNTQY
>TRBV3-1|TRBJ2-3
ASSQDASGSADTQY
>TRBV20-1|TRBJ1-1
SAGGGQDTEAF
>TRBV6-2/TRBV6-3|TRBJ1-4
ASSTPEDRVYLTNEKLF
>TRBV7-2|TRBJ1-3
ASSLTADTIY
>TRBV18|TRBJ1-2
ASSQTGGDYGYT
>TRBV29-1|TRBJ1-2
SVGQGLSYGYT
>TRBV11-3|TRBJ2-2
ASRAGSNTGELF
>TRBV10-3|TRBJ1-1
AIRAGTGDPEAF
>TRBV7-9|TRBJ1-3
ASRGTVSRLNSGNTIY
>TRBV24-1|TRBJ1-2
ATSDPRTGEGYT
>TRBV5-1|TRBJ2-7
ASSPGLPISYEQY
>TRBV20-1|TRBJ2-6
SAAAADRGSGANVLT
>TRBV20-1|TRBJ1-6
SARAGFSSYNSPLH
>TRBV12-3/TRBV12-4|TRBJ2-1
ASSLRRGNEQF
>TRBV18|TRBJ1-4
ASSLGGGAGVEKLF
>TRBV4-3|TRBJ2-1
ASSQVGTDNEQF
>TRBV6-2/TRBV6-3|TRBJ1-5
ASSARQGWDQPQH
>TRBV5-1|TRBJ2-1
ASSLETSGSNNEQF
>TRBV20-1|TRBJ2-1
SASGAGGPNEQF
>TRBV12-3/TRBV12-4|TRBJ1-5
ASSRTGRNQPQH
>TRBV12-3/TRBV12-4|TRBJ2-3
ASSLNRVTDTQY
>TRBV20-1|TRBJ2-3
SAPGTSGGADTQY
>TRBV7-9|TRBJ1-4
ASSLMQRDEKLF
>TRBV6-6|TRBJ2-2
ASSEITGGELF
>TRBV11-3|TRBJ2-7
ASSPRTGSDEQY
>TRBV5-1|TRBJ2-2
ASSPPLGTSGTGELF
>TRBV11-2|TRBJ1-1
ASSLGTPGTAEAF
>TRBV7-2|TRBJ2-4
ASSPRQGSEVKNIQY
>TRBV6-6|TRBJ1-1
ASSSQGMNTEAF
>TRBV12-3/TRBV12-4|TRBJ1-1
ASKNTEAF
>TRBV6-6|TRBJ1-4
AGQRGNEKLF
>TRBV13|TRBJ2-4
ASRKGEAKNIQY
>TRBV6-5|TRBJ1-2
ASSLQGPYGYT
>TRBV6-1|TRBJ1-5
ASSRTADSNQPQH
>TRBV6-6|TRBJ2-5
ASSYVGEQETQY
>TRBV4-3|TRBJ2-6
ASSQGAGATGANVLT
>TRBV12-3/TRBV12-4|TRBJ1-1
ASSLGRPGAFDTEAF
>TRBV6-5|TRBJ1-5
ASSRQPGQPQH
>TRBV5-6|TRBJ1-6
ASSLTQGYSPLH
>TRBV29-1|TRBJ1-1
SVEAEDRDGDTEAF
>TRBV14|TRBJ2-2
ASSQDNPLAVEFTGELF
>TRBV6-5|TRBJ2-7
ASSYSRGPYEQY